This TCR beta chain was obtained from a study of identifying expanded T cells in peripheral blood (dated by TCRdb to between 2018 and 2021). For context, the study as a whole: Four technical replicates, made by sequencing separate aliquots from the same pool of genomic DNA, were compared pairwise. Overall study outcomes, separate from this receptor: Between technical replicates the binomial model flagged approximately 1.1 differentially abundant clones, whereas over roughly two weeks the binomial model flagged about 16.4 and over roughly 4 weeks around 20. Both the number of clones called differentially abundant and the false-positive rate were significantly reduced by the beta-binomial model across all healthy-donor time intervals. Variance in clone template counts between two-week samples significantly increased with total template count across all healthy donors. The authors expected that over much longer intervals, such as months to years, biological variance in healthy repertoires might increase even further.

No immune events such as infections were documented for the healthy donors during the collection period. Healthy-donor blood repertoires served as a training cohort to calibrate time-dependent variance in a beta-binomial model of T-cell clone differential abundance. The training cohort included approximately 10 healthy donors, of whom 3 were female and 7 were male. On average the donors were about 40 years old, and their ages spanned roughly 29 to 70 years. Obtained from a commercial supplier, whole blood was collected from each healthy donor at three time points set two weeks apart. For immunosequencing, genomic DNA was extracted from whole blood that had not been sorted. The germline V gene sets CDR1 to MNHNS and CDR2 to SASEGT. Spanning cysteine to phenylalanine, the CDR3 consists of 18 amino acids. Left in the record is the CDR3 DNA by itself, 54 bases read in frame from the first base. TCRbeta CDR3 regions were profiled by bias-controlled multiplex PCR amplification of genomic DNA with the immunoSEQ Assay. Per the authors' processing: To quantify the absolute abundance of each unique TCRbeta CDR3 region, the sequences were collapsed and filtered. Differential abundance was tested with two models: a binomial (Fisher-equivalent) model and a beta-binomial model that adds time-dependent variance fitted from healthy donors. Clones with fewer than 5 combined templates were removed, and a clone was called differentially abundant if the clone's Benjamini-Hochberg FDR was below 0.01. The form v = (b*log(k)+a)^2 was used to model beta-binomial variance as a function of total template count across the two samples. Imported from immuneACCESS, the table was reduced by TCRdb to in-frame sequences with V and J called. These copies leave out some clones; in studies compared against another copy, an unresolved V gene accounts for under half, and the cause of the remainder is not known. V and J calls and clone size are as listed in that table; D and trimming were resolved from the DNA. The sample table lists 85,000 to 100,000 clones, roughly 88% of them with a count of one. About 4% of the sample comes from the top ten.

As concerns this clone: It has no known antigen specificity. At one of its ends the junction is not consistent with the germline gene, which may arise from a read error.

The material sequenced was blood. The chain is assembled from TRBV6-1 and TRBJ2-3, with the D call perhaps TRBD1 or TRBD2, as 5 bases match in each case. This sequence was found in a person between 18 and 75 years old in good health. The CDR3 corresponds to CAISGRDQVHSGTDTQYF. The DNA sequence is as follows: TGTGCCATCAGTGGCCGGGACCAAGTCCACTCTGGCACAGATACGCAGTATTTT.